The clone carrying this T cell receptor (beta chain) was seen more than once but under ten times. Its antigen remains unidentified. Using RNA transcripts as the source, TCR beta CDR3 regions were amplified. HTBI primers were the set used in a first-round RT-PCR of the TCR CDR3. TCRdb re-analysed the multiplex PCR reads in MiXCR, keeping a single row per CDR3 protein. The repertoire has more than 300,000 distinct CDR3 sequences, roughly 13% of them found once; the top ten carry about 9.1%. This sample is part of a study of T cells in Graves' hyperthyroidism and ophthalmopathy. Study observations and caveats: Ophthalmopathy and stable hyperthyroidism were separated by a 13 V-J model.

For Graves' hyperthyroidism to be stable, ophthalmopathy could not progress within 18 months. Clinical symptoms, serum thyroxine, TRAb, thyroid ultrasound and orbital computed tomography established diagnosis. The source of the PBMCs was 8.5 to 10 ml of fresh peripheral blood. V was shortened by 5 bases and J by 7 bases, with 18 bases between the two germline ends. This CDR3 spans 15 amino acids. Germline-derived CDR1 and CDR2 are MDHEN and SYDVKM. The receptor comes from a woman under 30 with Graves' hyperthyroidism. The rearrangement uses TRBV28 and TRBJ2-1; a possible D gene is TRBD2 (6 bases). Sequencing was performed on blood. CDR3 protein: CASSPYPGTVNEQFF. The DNA of the CDR3 is TGTGCCAGCAGTCCCTACCCCGGGACTGTAAATGAGCAGTTCTTC.